The 7 T cell receptor beta chains listed next were all sequenced from one sample in a study of STAT5B mutations in CD4+ large granular lymphocyte leukemia. TCRdb's copy holds only in-frame clones and misses some; the assay was immunoSEQ multiplex PCR. The top ten hold 1% to 1.5% of the sample, which has 30,000 to 40,000 clones, 75% to 85% seen once. Sequences were obtained from CD4+ T cells from blood buffy coats. These receptors originate from a human donor in good health.

The chain carries TRBV7-8 and TRBJ2-1, with 8 bases lining up with TRBD1. The germline CDR1 and CDR2 sequences are SGHVS and FQNEAQ. Trimming at V came to 7 bases and at J to 5 bases, leaving 10 bases not matched to a gene. This CDR3 comprises 15 residues. For the CDR3, the DNA is TGTGCCAGCACCCGCGGACAGGGCCCGGACAATGAGCAGTTCTTC. It encodes CASTRGQGPDNEQFF.

V usage is TRBV7-9 and J usage is TRBJ2-1; the D is unclear. V lost 4 bases, J lost 7 bases, and 14 bases lay in between. This CDR3 has 14 amino acids. In germline, CDR1 is SEHNR, CDR2 FQNEAQ (reference sequence). This chain's CDR3 is CASSSAAPRNEQFF. The CDR3 DNA is TGTGCCAGCAGCTCAGCTGCCCCGCGGAATGAGCAGTTCTTC.

The V and J genes are TRBV19 and TRBJ1-2, with D hard to call. Germline-derived CDR1 and CDR2 are LNHDA and SQIVND (reference sequence). The CDR3 totals 15 residues. V dropped 3 bases and J dropped 0 bases, with 11 bases sitting between them. The CDR3 is CASSISIGTNYGYTF. CDR3 in DNA: TGTGCCAGTAGTATTTCGATAGGGACTAACTATGGCTACACCTTC.

The J gene is TRBJ2-3, the V gene TRBV7-2; D gene unclear. CDR1 is SGHTA and CDR2 is FQGNSA in the germline V gene. The CDR3 has 14 amino acids. Trimming stripped 4 bases from V and 0 bases from J, with 8 bases between. The CDR3 region has the DNA TGTGCCAGCAGCTCCCCAGCCAGCACAGATACGCAGTATTTT. Its protein is CASSSPASTDTQYF.

J is TRBJ1-2 and V is TRBV18, with D perhaps matching TRBD1 (5 bases). V shed 5 bases and J shed 1 base, with 8 bases lying between them. CDR3 length: 13 residues. Per germline, CDR1 KGHSH and CDR2 LQKENI. This CDR3 is CASSTTVNYGYTF. In nucleotides, the CDR3 is TGTGCCAGCTCAACGACAGTTAACTATGGCTACACCTTC.

Written as DNA, the CDR3 is TGTGCCAGCAGCCCACGGGCGGGGTTGGGCGAGCAGTACTTC. It specifies CASSPRAGLGEQYF. The V call is TRBV9, the J call TRBJ2-7; weak D call: TRBD2 (6 bases). V shed 4 bases and J shed 6 bases, with 17 bases lying between them. Germline assignment: CDR1 SGDLS and CDR2 YYNGEE. This CDR3 comprises 14 residues.

V usage is TRBV7-6 and J usage is TRBJ2-5; no firm D call. Trimming removed 5 bases from V and 3 bases from J, with 10 bases in between. CDR3 length: 13 amino acids. Germline CDR1 and CDR2: SGHVS and FNYEAQ. As DNA, the CDR3 is TGTGCCAGCAGCCAGTCCCTGGAAGAGACCCAGTACTTC. Protein: CASSQSLEETQYF.